The clone carrying this T cell receptor (beta chain) was counted at least ten times. Symptoms, serum thyroxine and TRAb, thyroid ultrasound, and orbital computed tomography formed the diagnostic basis. The sample originates from a study of Graves' ophthalmopathy and Graves' hyperthyroidism. CDR1 and CDR2 from the germline V gene are SNHLY and FYNNEI. This CDR3 comprises 14 residues. Trimming left V 6 bases short and J 6 bases short, with 15 bases between. TCR beta CDR3 regions were amplified from RNA transcripts. The first-round RT-PCR employed HTBI primers together with the Qiagen OneStep RT-PCR kit. A multiplex PCR was then performed as the second round. A single record per CDR3 protein comes from TCRdb applying MiXCR to the multiplex PCR reads. The repertoire includes hundreds of thousands of distinct CDR3 sequences, about 20% of them detected once, and more than 5.5% sits in the top ten.

The V gene is TRBV2, the J gene TRBJ1-5; the D gene is possibly TRBD1 (5 bases). Input material: peripheral blood. The TCR sequence derives from a woman aged 18-29 years with stable Graves' hyperthyroidism. Some clones in this sample may be carry-over from other donors' samples. The CDR3 here is CASRDSQGGQPQHF. CDR3 sequence (DNA): TGTGCCAGCAGAGATAGCCAGGGCGGTCAGCCCCAGCATTTT.